A single sample is the source of the 30 T cell receptor beta chains below, sequenced in a study of T-cell reconstitution after alpha-beta-depleted transplantation in children. It was with unique molecular identifiers that the TCRbeta library was prepared. TCRdb re-derived calls from the PCR reads in MiXCR, one entry per CDR3 protein. Here the sample spans fewer than 250,000 distinct CDR3 sequences, 17% being singletons. The sample in question was PBMCs, mostly from graft donor cells, obtained 360 days after TCRalphabeta/CD19-depleted stem cell transplant. Source of these receptors: a male patient aged 2 to 10 who had a stem cell transplant for acute lymphoblastic leukemia, so the T cells may come from the graft donor.

The chain combines TRBV29-1 with TRBJ2-2, with D possibly being TRBD1 (6 bases). Looked up from germline, CDR1 is SQVTM and CDR2 is ANQGSEA. The germline V and J ends were trimmed by 6 bases and 2 bases, with 10 bases remaining between them. This CDR3 spans 13 amino acids. The CDR3 here is CSVGTLNTGELFF. The DNA of the CDR3 is TGCAGCGTCGGGACACTAAACACCGGGGAGCTGTTTTTT.

This clonotype was counted at least ten times. This sequence joins TRBV10-3 and TRBJ2-3; D possibly corresponds to TRBD2 (6 bases). The CDR3 has 14 amino acids. Germline CDR1 reads ENHRY; CDR2 reads SYGVKD. Between the trimmed V and J ends, which lost 4 bases and 3 bases, there was a span of 11 bases. CDR3 region: CAISGEEGTDTQYF. Here the CDR3 DNA reads TGTGCCATCAGTGGGGAGGAGGGAACAGATACGCAGTATTTT.

This clonotype was observed a few times. The rearrangement joins TRBV5-5 to TRBJ1-1, with D uncertain. From germline, CDR1 is SGHKS and CDR2 YYEKEE (reference sequence). The V gene lost 3 bases and the J gene lost 4 bases, with 10 bases spanning the gap. CDR3 length: 13 amino acids. The CDR3 nucleotides are TGTGCCAGCAGCTCCGGTGGGTTCACTGAAGCTTTCTTT. Protein: CASSSGGFTEAFF.

The chain carries TRBV7-9 and TRBJ1-2, with D perhaps matching TRBD1 (6 bases). Germline V gene lookup returns CDR1 SEHNR and CDR2 FQNEAQ (reference sequence). V lost 6 bases and J 10 bases, leaving 18 bases between the germline ends. The CDR3 is 13 residues long. CDR3: CASRMGTLDLYTF. The CDR3 DNA is TGTGCCAGCAGGATGGGGACACTCGACCTCTACACCTTC. The variable domain in full, completed from reference TRBV7-9 and TRBJ1-2, reads DTGVSQNPRHKITKRGQNVTFRCDPISEHNRLYWYRQTLGQGPEFLTYFQNEAQLEKSRLLSDRFSAERPKGSFSTLEIQRTEQGDSAMYLCASRMGTLDLYTFGSGTRLTVV.

This clonotype was observed a handful of times. The CDR3 coding sequence is TGTGCCAGCAGCGTAGGGAGGGTACGGGTTAGTGGGGATACGCAGTATTTT. Its translation: CASSVGRVRVSGDTQYF. The V gene is TRBV9, the J gene TRBJ2-3; the D gene is possibly TRBD2 (6 bases). CDR1 SGDLS and CDR2 YYNGEE come from the germline V gene. There are 17 residues in the CDR3. Trimming left V 0 bases short and J 6 bases short, with 20 bases between.

The rearrangement joins TRBV7-9 to TRBJ1-6; D remains unclear. In germline, CDR1 is SEHNR, CDR2 FQNEAQ (reference sequence). The CDR3 is made up of 13 amino acids. The ends were cut back, 1 base at V and 7 bases at J, with 5 bases in the middle. CDR3 in DNA: TGTGCCAGCAGCTTAGGTACCAATTCACCCCTCCACTTT. This encodes CASSLGTNSPLHF.

This clonotype was recorded many times. CDR3 amino acids: CASSHYSGSYNEQFF. Here the CDR3 DNA reads TGCGCCAGCAGCCATTATAGCGGGTCCTACAATGAGCAGTTCTTC. This chain connects TRBV4-3 to TRBJ2-1; 7 bases match TRBD2. Trimming cost V 3 bases and J 1 base; bases outside gene matches: 3. The CDR3 totals 15 residues. Germline V gene data show CDR1 as LGHNA and CDR2 as YSLEER.

The V gene is TRBV7-8, the J gene TRBJ2-5; perhaps TRBD1 as D (6 bases). Trimming shortened V by 5 bases and J by 2 bases, and 18 bases separated the two germline ends. Germline V gene sequence: CDR1 SGHVS, CDR2 FQNEAQ. The CDR3 has 16 amino acids. CDR3 amino acids: CASSDQRTDTQETQYF. CDR3 in DNA: TGTGCCAGCAGCGACCAACGGACAGATACTCAAGAGACCCAGTACTTC.

This clonotype has only a few counts. The chain uses TRBV10-3 and TRBJ2-1, with TRBD2 identical over 12 bases. The CDR3 spans 18 residues. Germline lookup yields CDR1 ENHRY and CDR2 SYGVKD. The V segment lost 0 bases and the J segment 4 bases; nucleotides outside the gene matches: 7. The CDR3 loop reads CAISESDTSGGRYNEQFF. The DNA of the CDR3 is TGTGCCATCAGTGAGTCCGACACTAGCGGGGGGCGGTACAATGAGCAGTTCTTC.

This rearrangement joins TRBV18 to TRBJ2-3, with D perhaps TRBD1 (5 bases). V gave up 3 bases and J gave up 4 bases, with 8 bases separating them. The CDR3 is made up of 13 amino acids. From germline, CDR1 is KGHSH and CDR2 LQKENI. CDR3 loop: CASSPTAPDTQYF. The CDR3 coding sequence is TGTGCCAGCTCACCGACAGCCCCAGATACGCAGTATTTT.

This clonotype occurred many times. The chain is built from TRBV12-3 or TRBV12-4 and TRBJ2-2, with 9 bases matching TRBD1. The CDR3 runs 16 residues. The junction had 8 bases not matched to a gene; V was cut back by 6 bases and J by 3 bases. The CDR3 spells CASRDRTGEYTGELFF. DNA of the CDR3: TGTGCCAGCAGGGACCGGACAGGGGAATACACCGGGGAGCTGTTTTTT.

There are many counts of this clonotype. The V and J genes are TRBV5-1 and TRBJ2-2; a weak D match, TRBD2 (7 bases). Trimming shortened V by 0 bases and J by 6 bases, and 12 bases separated the two germline ends. Germline values: CDR1 SGHRS, CDR2 YFSETQ. The length of the CDR3 is 15 residues. CDR3 residues: CASSLAGGKAGELFF. The DNA of the CDR3 is TGCGCCAGCAGCTTGGCGGGGGGCAAAGCCGGGGAGCTGTTTTTT.

This chain uses TRBV6-1 with TRBJ1-1; TRBD1 is a possible D gene (6 bases). The CDR3 consists of 21 residues. The ends were cut back, 4 bases at V and 0 bases at J, with 30 bases in the middle. Germline V gives CDR1 MNHNS, CDR2 SASEGT. The CDR3 DNA reads as TGTGCCAGCAGTGCGCGCGACAGGACGAGCCCCCCGAGATTCATGAACACTGAAGCTTTCTTT. Its protein is CASSARDRTSPPRFMNTEAFF.

Ten or more counts support this clonotype. The chain has TRBV5-6 and TRBJ2-7; D remains unclear. Germline loops: CDR1 SGHDT, CDR2 YYEEEE. V was shortened by 1 base and J by 2 bases, with 7 bases between the two germline ends. The CDR3 covers 13 residues. CDR3 nucleotides: TGTGCCAGCAGCTTGAATCGGGCCTACGAGCAGTACTTC. It codes for CASSLNRAYEQYF.

The chain employs TRBV2 and TRBJ1-5; 9 bases fit TRBD1. V lost 4 bases, J lost 2 bases, and 3 bases stayed unmatched. The CDR3 is 15 residues long. CDR1 and CDR2 from the germline V gene are SNHLY and FYNNEI. The CDR3 protein is CASSARTGGNQPQHF. CDR3 coding DNA: TGTGCCAGCAGTGCCAGGACAGGGGGCAATCAGCCCCAGCATTTT.

V and J are TRBV20-1 and TRBJ2-7, with 10 bases fitting TRBD1. The V gene's germline CDR1 is DFQATT and CDR2 SNEGSKA (reference sequence). The CDR3 is 14 amino acids. The CDR3 region is CSAPRTGGSYEQYF. DNA of the CDR3: TGCAGCGCTCCCCGGACAGGGGGCTCCTACGAGCAGTACTTC.

This chain uses TRBV20-1 with TRBJ2-5, with D perhaps TRBD1 (5 bases). The V and J ends lost 4 bases and 2 bases respectively, with 11 bases between them. The CDR3 contains 13 residues. CDR1 and CDR2 from the germline V gene are DFQATT and SNEGSKA (reference sequence). Here the CDR3 DNA reads TGCAGTGCTAATTTTCAGGGACAAGAGACCCAGTACTTC. Translation gives CSANFQGQETQYF.

This clonotype was seen repeatedly, ten times or more. CDR3 protein: CASSLGPRLSYNEQFF. CDR3 sequence (DNA): TGTGCCAGCAGCTTAGGTCCGAGACTCAGCTACAATGAGCAGTTCTTC. The chain recombines TRBV7-8 with TRBJ2-1; D is ambiguous. This CDR3 is 16 amino acids long. V lost 1 base, J lost 3 bases, and 13 bases lay in between. In germline, CDR1 is SGHVS, CDR2 FQNEAQ.

This chain links TRBV5-5 with TRBJ2-1; the D is unclear. Trimming left V 0 bases short and J 7 bases short, with 8 bases between. Germline assignment: CDR1 SGHKS and CDR2 YYEKEE (reference sequence). The CDR3 runs to 13 residues. CDR3 bases: TGTGCCAGCAGCTTGGAAGACCTAAATGAGCAGTTCTTC. As protein: CASSLEDLNEQFF.

The chain links TRBV5-1 to TRBJ1-6; TRBD1 matches 7 bases. CDR1 and CDR2 (germline): SGHRS, YFSETQ. This CDR3 is 15 amino acids long. V shed 7 bases and J 10 bases; nucleotides not matched to a gene: 14. CDR3 residues: CASGTGEEIRSPLHF. CDR3 nucleotide sequence: TGCGCCAGCGGAACAGGGGAGGAGATCCGGTCACCCCTCCACTTT.

The rearrangement joins TRBV7-6 to TRBJ2-5; possible D gene TRBD1, 6 bases. The V and J ends lost 5 bases and 5 bases respectively, with 12 bases between them. CDR1 and CDR2 (germline): SGHVS, FNYEAQ. The CDR3 has 13 amino acids. This chain's CDR3 is CASSLRQGETQYF. The DNA of the CDR3 is TGTGCCAGCAGCCTACGCCAGGGGGAGACCCAGTACTTC.

Many counts were recorded for this clonotype. CDR3 sequence (DNA): TGTGCCAGCAGTTTGGGACCTGGGGGCTATGGCTACACCTTC. Its protein product is CASSLGPGGYGYTF. This rearrangement joins TRBV12-3 or TRBV12-4 to TRBJ1-2, with D tentatively TRBD1 (5 bases). The CDR3 covers 14 residues. The germline V and J ends were trimmed by 3 bases and 4 bases, with 12 bases remaining between them.

This clonotype has more than one count but fewer than ten. The V call is TRBV10-3, the J call TRBJ1-5, with D perhaps TRBD1 (5 bases). The germline V and J ends were trimmed by 6 bases and 9 bases, with 18 bases remaining between them. The CDR3 covers 14 residues. Germline CDR1 ENHRY, CDR2 SYGVKD. Here the CDR3 DNA reads TGTGCCATCAGCCAGGGTTCGGGGGAGTGGCCCCAGCATTTT. It is translated as CAISQGSGEWPQHF.

The chain combines TRBV6-1 with TRBJ2-7; 9 bases line up with TRBD1. There are 15 residues in the CDR3. V gave up 9 bases and J gave up 2 bases; unmatched junction bases: 11. Germline CDR1 MNHNS, CDR2 SASEGT. This CDR3 is CASSKTGTGTYEQYF. CDR3 nucleotides: TGTGCCAGTAGTAAAACCGGGACAGGGACCTACGAGCAGTACTTC.

This clonotype was counted only a few times. This rearrangement joins TRBV28 to TRBJ1-5, with 7 bases aligning to TRBD1. The CDR3 is made up of 18 amino acids. The ends lost 5 bases at V and 2 bases at J; junction bases unmatched: 15. Per the germline V gene, CDR1 is MDHEN and CDR2 is SYDVKM. This CDR3 is CASSQIPGGILGNQPQHF. Here the CDR3 DNA reads TGTGCCAGCAGTCAGATTCCAGGGGGGATATTGGGCAATCAGCCCCAGCATTTT.

This chain links TRBV6-2 or TRBV6-3 with TRBJ2-3; D might be TRBD1 (6 bases). The CDR3 runs 14 residues. Trimming left V 6 bases short and J 2 bases short, with 12 bases between. Germline CDR1 is MNHEY and CDR2 is SVGEGT. The CDR3 nucleotides read TGTGCCAGCAGGCCTAGACAGGACACAGATACGCAGTATTTT. Protein: CASRPRQDTDTQYF.

V is TRBV30 and J is TRBJ1-1, with no clear D. Deletions cut 2 bases from V and 6 bases from J, with 7 bases between. The germline gives CDR1 GTSNPN, CDR2 SVGIG (reference sequence). CDR3 size: 11 residues. CDR3 in DNA: TGTGCCTGGAGTCATGGGGCTGAAGCTTTCTTT. Its translation is CAWSHGAEAFF.

A few counts support this clonotype. CDR3: CASSLGEGPDTEAFF. The CDR3 DNA sequence: TGTGCCAGCAGTTTAGGGGAGGGGCCGGACACTGAAGCTTTCTTT. This chain connects TRBV12-3 or TRBV12-4 to TRBJ1-1; the D gene is possibly TRBD1 (5 bases). The CDR3 covers 15 residues. The germline V and J ends were trimmed by 1 base and 3 bases, with 12 bases remaining between them.

This clonotype was seen a few times. V and J are TRBV12-3 or TRBV12-4 and TRBJ2-2; D uncertain. This CDR3 contains 14 residues. Trimming stripped 7 bases from V and 3 bases from J, with 12 bases between. The CDR3 sequence: CASKWTPDTGELFF. The CDR3, as DNA: TGTGCCAGCAAATGGACGCCAGACACCGGGGAGCTGTTTTTT.

The chain couples TRBV28 to TRBJ1-1, with D possibly TRBD1 on 5 matching bases. Trimming cost V 5 bases and J 1 base, with 14 bases left between them. From germline, CDR1 is MDHEN and CDR2 SYDVKM. This CDR3 contains 15 residues. CDR3 DNA: TGTGCCAGCAGTGCCCATCGGGGGGGGAACACTGAAGCTTTCTTT. This gives the protein CASSAHRGGNTEAFF.